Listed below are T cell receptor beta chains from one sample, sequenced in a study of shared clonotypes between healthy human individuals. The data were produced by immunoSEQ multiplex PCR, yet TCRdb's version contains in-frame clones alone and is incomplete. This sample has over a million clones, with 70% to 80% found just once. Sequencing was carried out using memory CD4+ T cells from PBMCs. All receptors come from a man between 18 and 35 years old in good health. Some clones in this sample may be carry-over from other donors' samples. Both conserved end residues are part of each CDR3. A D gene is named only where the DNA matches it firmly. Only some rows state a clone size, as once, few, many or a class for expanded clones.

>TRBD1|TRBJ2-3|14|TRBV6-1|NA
CASIDRGVKDTQYF
TGTGCCAGCATAGACAGGGGCGTCAAAGATACGCAGTATTTT
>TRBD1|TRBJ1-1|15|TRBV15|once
CATSPRTGVNTEAFF
TGTGCCACCAGCCCCCGGACAGGTGTAAACACTGAAGCTTTCTTT
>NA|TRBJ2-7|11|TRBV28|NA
CASSLRGAWYF
TGTGCCAGCAGTTTAAGGGGCGCGTGGTACTTC
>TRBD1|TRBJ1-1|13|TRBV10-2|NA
CASRTGGSTEAFF
TGCGCCAGCAGGACAGGGGGTAGCACTGAAGCTTTCTTT
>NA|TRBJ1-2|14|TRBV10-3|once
CAISDQGINYGYTF
TGTGCCATCAGTGATCAGGGGATTAACTATGGCTACACCTTC
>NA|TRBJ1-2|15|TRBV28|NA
CASSPPRQTNYGYTF
TGTGCCAGCAGTCCCCCGAGGCAAACCAACTATGGCTACACCTTC
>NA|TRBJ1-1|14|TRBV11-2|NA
CASNSAGGGTEAFF
TGTGCCAGCAACTCGGCGGGGGGAGGAACTGAAGCTTTCTTT
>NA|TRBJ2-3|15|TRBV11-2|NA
CASSLGRSSTDTQYF
TGTGCCAGCAGCTTGGGGAGATCGAGCACAGATACGCAGTATTTT
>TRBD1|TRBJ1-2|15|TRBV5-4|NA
CASSQQGALLTGYTF
TGTGCCAGCAGTCAACAGGGGGCACTACTAACGGGCTACACCTTC
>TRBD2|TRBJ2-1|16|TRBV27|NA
CASSSGLAITYNEQFF
TGTGCCAGCAGCTCGGGACTAGCGATTACCTACAATGAGCAGTTCTTC
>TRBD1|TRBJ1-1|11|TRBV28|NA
CATRDSMWAFF
TGTGCCACCAGGGACAGTATGTGGGCTTTCTTT
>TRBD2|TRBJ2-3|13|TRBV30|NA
CASQAGVTDTQYF
TGTGCCTCCCAAGCGGGAGTTACAGATACGCAGTATTTT
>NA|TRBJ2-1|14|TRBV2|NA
CASIPSSIYNEQFF
TGTGCCAGCATCCCGTCTAGCATCTACAATGAGCAGTTCTTC
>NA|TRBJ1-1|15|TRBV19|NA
CASSFSRDANTEAFF
TGTGCCAGTAGTTTCTCCAGGGACGCGAACACTGAAGCTTTCTTT
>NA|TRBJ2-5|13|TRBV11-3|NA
CASSFASQETQYF
TGTGCCAGCAGCTTCGCAAGCCAAGAGACCCAGTACTTC
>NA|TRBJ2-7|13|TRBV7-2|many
CASSSDSFYEQYF
TGTGCCAGCAGCTCCGACAGCTTCTACGAGCAGTACTTC
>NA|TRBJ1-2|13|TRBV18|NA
CASSQGQVNGYTF
TGTGCCAGCTCACAGGGGCAGGTCAATGGCTACACCTTC
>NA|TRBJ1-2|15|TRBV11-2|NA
CASSLDWKGLDGYTF
TGTGCCAGCAGCTTAGATTGGAAGGGATTGGATGGCTACACCTTC
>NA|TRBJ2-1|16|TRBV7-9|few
CASSGEIQEYYNEQFF
TGTGCCAGCAGTGGGGAAATACAGGAATACTACAATGAGCAGTTCTTC
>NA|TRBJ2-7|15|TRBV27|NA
CASSLGGNRGNEQYF
TGTGCCAGCAGTTTAGGCGGGAACAGAGGGAACGAGCAGTACTTC
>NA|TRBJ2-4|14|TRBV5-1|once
CASSPGAGVDIQYF
TGCGCCAGCAGCCCGGGCGCCGGGGTGGACATTCAGTACTTC
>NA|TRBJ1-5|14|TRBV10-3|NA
CAISVGERSQPQHF
TGTGCCATCAGCGTCGGGGAGAGGAGTCAGCCCCAGCATTTT
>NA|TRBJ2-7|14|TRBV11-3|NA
CASSFQGSNYEQYF
TGTGCCAGCAGCTTTCAGGGGTCCAACTACGAGCAGTACTTC
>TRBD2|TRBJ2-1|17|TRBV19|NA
CASSMGVRAGAGNEQFF
TGTGCCAGTAGTATGGGGGTACGAGCGGGAGCTGGGAATGAGCAGTTCTTC
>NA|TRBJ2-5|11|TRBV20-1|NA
CSAGLPLTQYF
TGCAGTGCTGGACTCCCGCTAACCCAGTACTTC
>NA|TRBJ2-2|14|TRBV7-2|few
CASSFRQNTGELFF
TGTGCCAGCAGCTTTCGGCAGAACACCGGGGAGCTGTTTTTT